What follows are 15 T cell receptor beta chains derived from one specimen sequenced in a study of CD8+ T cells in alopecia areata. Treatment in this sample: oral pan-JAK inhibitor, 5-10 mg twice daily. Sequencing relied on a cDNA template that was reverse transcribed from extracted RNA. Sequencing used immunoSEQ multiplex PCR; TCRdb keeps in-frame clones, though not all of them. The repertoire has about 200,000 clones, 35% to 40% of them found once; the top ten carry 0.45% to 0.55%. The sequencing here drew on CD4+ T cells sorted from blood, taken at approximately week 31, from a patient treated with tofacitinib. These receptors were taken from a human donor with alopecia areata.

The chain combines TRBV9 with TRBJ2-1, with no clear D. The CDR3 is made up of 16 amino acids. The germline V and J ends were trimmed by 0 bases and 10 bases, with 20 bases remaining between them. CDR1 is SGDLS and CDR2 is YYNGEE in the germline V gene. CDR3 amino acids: CASSVGLGDPRWEQFF. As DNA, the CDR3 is TGTGCCAGCAGCGTAGGTCTAGGAGACCCTCGATGGGAGCAGTTCTTC.

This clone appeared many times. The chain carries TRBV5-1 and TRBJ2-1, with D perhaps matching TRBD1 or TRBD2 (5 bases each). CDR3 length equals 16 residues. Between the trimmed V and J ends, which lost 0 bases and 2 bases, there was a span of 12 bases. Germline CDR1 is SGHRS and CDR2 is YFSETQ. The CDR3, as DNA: TGCGCCAGCAGCTTGGGGGGACCGAAGACCTACAATGAGCAGTTCTTC. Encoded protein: CASSLGGPKTYNEQFF.

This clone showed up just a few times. The CDR3 protein is CASSPRGDTEAFF. CDR3 in DNA: TGTGCCAGTAGCCCCAGGGGGGACACTGAAGCTTTCTTT. The genes are TRBV19 and TRBJ1-1; 7 nucleotides match TRBD1. CDR3 length: 13 amino acids. Germline CDR1 and CDR2: LNHDA and SQIVND (reference sequence). Trimming at V came to 6 bases and at J to 3 bases, leaving 4 bases not matched to a gene.

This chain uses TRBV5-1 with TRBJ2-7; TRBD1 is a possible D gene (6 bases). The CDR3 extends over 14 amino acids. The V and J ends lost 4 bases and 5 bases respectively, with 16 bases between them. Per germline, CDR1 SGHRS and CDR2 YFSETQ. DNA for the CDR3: TGCGCCAGCAGCCACCGGGACAACCTCGACGAGCAGTACTTC. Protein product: CASSHRDNLDEQYF.

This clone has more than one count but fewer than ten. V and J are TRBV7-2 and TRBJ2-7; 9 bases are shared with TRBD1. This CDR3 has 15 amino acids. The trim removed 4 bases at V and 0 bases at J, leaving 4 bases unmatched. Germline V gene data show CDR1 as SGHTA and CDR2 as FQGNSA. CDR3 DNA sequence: TGTGCCAGCAGCTCCCAGACAGGGGGCTCCTACGAGCAGTACTTC. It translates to CASSSQTGGSYEQYF.

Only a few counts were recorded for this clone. DNA of the CDR3: TGTGCCAGCAGCTCTGTCCGGGGCCGCACAGATACGCAGTATTTT. Translated: CASSSVRGRTDTQYF. The chain recombines TRBV7-2 with TRBJ2-3; D is tentatively TRBD1 or TRBD2 (5 bases each). Germline V gene data show CDR1 as SGHTA and CDR2 as FQGNSA. The V end lost 4 bases, the J end lost 1 base, and 12 bases lay between the germline ends. CDR3 length equals 15 residues.

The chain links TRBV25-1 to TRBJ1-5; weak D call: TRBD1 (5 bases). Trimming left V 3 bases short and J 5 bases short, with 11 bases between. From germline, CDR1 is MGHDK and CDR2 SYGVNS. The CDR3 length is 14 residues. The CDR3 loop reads CASSERGVHQPQHF. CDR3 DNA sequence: TGTGCCAGCAGTGAGCGGGGGGTGCATCAGCCCCAGCATTTT.

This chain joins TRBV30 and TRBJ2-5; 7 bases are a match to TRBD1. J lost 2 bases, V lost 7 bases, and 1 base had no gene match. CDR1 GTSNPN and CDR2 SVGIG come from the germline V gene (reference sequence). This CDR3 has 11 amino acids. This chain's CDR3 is CASGQQETQYF. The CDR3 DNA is TGTGCCTCGGGACAGCAAGAGACCCAGTACTTC.

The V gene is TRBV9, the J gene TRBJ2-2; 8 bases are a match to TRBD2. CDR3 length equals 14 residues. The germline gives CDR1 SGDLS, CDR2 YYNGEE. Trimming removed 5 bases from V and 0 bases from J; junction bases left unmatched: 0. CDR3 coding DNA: TGTGCCAGCAGGCGGGGGGCGAACACCGGGGAGCTGTTTTTT. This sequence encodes CASRRGANTGELFF.

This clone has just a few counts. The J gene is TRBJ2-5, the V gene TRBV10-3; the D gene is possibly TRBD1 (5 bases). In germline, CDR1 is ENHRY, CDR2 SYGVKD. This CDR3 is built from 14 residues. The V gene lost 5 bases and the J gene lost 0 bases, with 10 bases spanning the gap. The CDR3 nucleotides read TGTGCCATCAGTAGACAGATTAACCAAGAGACCCAGTACTTC. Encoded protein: CAISRQINQETQYF.

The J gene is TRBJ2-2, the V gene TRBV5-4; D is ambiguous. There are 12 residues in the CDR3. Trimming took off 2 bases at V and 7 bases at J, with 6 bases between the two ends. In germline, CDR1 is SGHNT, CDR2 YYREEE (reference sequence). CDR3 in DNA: TGTGCCAGCAGCTTTTTCAACGGGGAGCTGTTTTTT. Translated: CASSFFNGELFF.

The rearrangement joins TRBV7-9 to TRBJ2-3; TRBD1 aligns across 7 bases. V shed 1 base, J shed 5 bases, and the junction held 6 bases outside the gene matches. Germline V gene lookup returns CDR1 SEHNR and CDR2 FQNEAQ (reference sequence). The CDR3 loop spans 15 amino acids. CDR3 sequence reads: CASSLVRGPQDTQYF. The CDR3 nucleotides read TGTGCCAGCAGCTTAGTGAGGGGGCCCCAAGATACGCAGTATTTT.

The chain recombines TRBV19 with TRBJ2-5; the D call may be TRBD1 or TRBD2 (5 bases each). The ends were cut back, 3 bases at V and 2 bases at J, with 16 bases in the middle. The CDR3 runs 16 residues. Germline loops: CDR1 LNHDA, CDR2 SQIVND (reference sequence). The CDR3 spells CASSISSRRGQETQYF. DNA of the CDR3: TGTGCCAGTAGTATTTCTAGCAGAAGGGGACAAGAGACCCAGTACTTC.

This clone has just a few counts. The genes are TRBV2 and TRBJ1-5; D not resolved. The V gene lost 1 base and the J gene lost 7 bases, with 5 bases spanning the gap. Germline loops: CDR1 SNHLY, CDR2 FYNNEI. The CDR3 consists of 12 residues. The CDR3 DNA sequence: TGTGCCAGCAGTGAAGTAGGGCAGCCCCAGCATTTT. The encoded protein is CASSEVGQPQHF.

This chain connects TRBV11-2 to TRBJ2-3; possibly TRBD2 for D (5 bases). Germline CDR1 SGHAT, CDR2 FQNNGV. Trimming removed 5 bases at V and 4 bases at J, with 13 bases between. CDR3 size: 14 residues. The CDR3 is CASSPGLRSDTQYF. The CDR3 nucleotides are TGTGCCAGCAGCCCCGGACTTCGTTCAGATACGCAGTATTTT.